A single T cell receptor beta chain is shown here with its context. This receptor's antigen is unknown. No base quality values were provided; no much bigger clone lies one nucleotide off. The cohort consisted of some 730 healthy bone marrow donors. Cohort members were all nominally healthy when sampled, although unrecorded immune exposures were likely present. The donor tested CMV seropositive, placing the donor among the 289 seropositive members of the cohort. Every donor gave a peripheral blood sample, and the peripheral blood mononuclear cells from that sample were used for TCR beta sequencing. Genomic DNA was extracted from the blood cell samples with the Qiagen DNeasy Blood Extraction Kit. This sample is drawn from a study of cytomegalovirus exposure and HLA in healthy donors (dated by TCRdb to about 2017). Looking at the study overall: In an earlier analysis of roughly 500 of the donors, around 290 Gb of sequence data and 90 million to 120 million unique TCR beta sequences from 150 million to 200 million T cells were reported. Roughly five DR-DQ haplotypes were treated as single units for association and clustering because of strong linkage in the cohort. The study used immunosequencing to profile the T cell repertoires of approximately 690 subjects and linked those repertoires to cytomegalovirus serostatus. All discovery cohort repertoires had been generated using a single sequencing platform. High-throughput TCR immunosequencing, statistical association of individual TCRs with disease status, and machine learning were combined to predict cytomegalovirus infection status. Donor age, sex, ethnicity and CMV serostatus were collected together with the repertoire data. Across 398 genotyped donors of the cohort, an average of roughly 200,000 unique TCR beta nucleotide sequences per donor were sequenced, and approximately 17% of those sequences were non-productive. In addition to the first cohort of hundreds of subjects, a separate validation cohort of approximately 110 different subjects was used. HLA typing covered class I and class II loci at four-digit resolution. The study aimed to test whether signatures of past pathogen exposure could be identified by cataloging public T cell receptors. Typing coverage varied by locus: roughly 620-640 donors for A, B, C, DRB1 and DQB1; approximately 500 for DQA1; 600 to 610 for DPA1; under 490 for DPB1. Of the 300 to 500 genotyped donors, 75% to 85% were placed in the genetic ancestry cluster associated with self-reported Caucasian donors. An early release that covered fewer than 750 HLA-typed donors contained approximately 300 gigabases of sequencing data and about 93 million unique TCR sequences. In an earlier analysis of over 550 of the donors, high-throughput TCR beta sequencing was used to judge whether each TCR beta V gene segment behaved as functional or pseudogenic. A later genetic analysis used genome-wide SNP genotypes for about three fifths of the roughly 700 donors, treating that subset as a discovery cohort. To study patterns of TCR occurrence, a later analysis re-analyzed previously published TCR beta repertoires from 550 to 800 donors and added high-resolution HLA genotyping. Rather than drawing on any new phenotypic data, the later analysis identified candidate immune exposures from TCR beta sequences and the way those sequences occurred across donors.

Study-wide findings and limitations: Broadly in line with IMGT annotations, most TCR beta V segments showed up in productive rearrangements about 90% or about 30% of the time in an earlier analysis of under 700 of the donors. According to a later analysis, TCR association rates differed among HLA loci, with DRB1 alleles showing the most associated TCRs and HLA-C alleles showing the fewest. Specific HLA alleles were associated with roughly 17,000 TCR beta sequences at a false discovery rate of 0.05 in a later analysis. A later analysis reported that several top co-occurrence clusters appeared linked to parvovirus B19, influenza, CMV and Epstein-Barr virus. Because HLA typing was unavailable for some donors at each locus, only the typed subset was used in association tests. Because counts were too low, about 18 rarely observed V segments, including chromosome 9 orphons, were excluded from the earlier analysis of several hundred of the donors. For the cohort, immune exposure information was limited to CMV serostatus. The classifier was reported to diagnose cytomegalovirus status with high specificity and sensitivity in both the original cohort and the validation cohort. Roughly uniform sequencing depth across donors was assumed in presence/absence analyses, although this assumption may not hold. In vitro tests confirmed that three of the cytomegalovirus-associated TCR beta chains recognize cytomegalovirus antigens. Most CMV-associated TCR beta chains appeared to be HLA-restricted in a later analysis, and the HLA associations seemed to be driven largely by CMV exposure. A further reported finding was that TCR beta sequences accurately predicted the HLA-A and HLA-B alleles for most subjects in the first cohort. The 87-base-pair reads could not distinguish some IMGT-functional V segments, including TRBV6-2 and TRBV6-3, so those segments were excluded. When HLA alleles, especially DR and DQ, strongly co-occurred, TCR associations were difficult to assign to individual alleles. The study listed approximately 150 TCR beta chains as associated with cytomegalovirus. A later analysis found that HLA-associated TCR beta chains were more clonally expanded and had lower generation probabilities than equally common non-associated chains. Correlated functional status among segregating V segments might reflect linkage disequilibrium, but an unknown experimental factor could not be ruled out. Compared with the approximately 670-donor mean, donors in an Asian-associated ancestry cluster had fewer N-insertions in productive TCRs, according to a later genetic analysis. Only TCR beta chains were sequenced in this cohort, and the absence of alpha or paired-chain data limited detectable features. A group of highly shared sequence variants was considered likely to be a technical artifact of the sequencing pipeline. While some public TCRs were present in many individuals, most TCR sequences turned up only very rarely across donors. V-gene and J-gene trimming of TCR beta chains was associated with a missense DCLRE1C variant in a later genetic analysis, and the association was replicated in an independent cohort. The authors suggested that the approach could potentially be extended to other disease states and immunological phenotypes.

The library was made by the immunoSEQ multiplex PCR assay. The multiplex PCR relied on a mix of 60 forward primers for TCR Vbeta segments and 13 reverse primers for TCR Jbeta segments. A multiplex PCR assay on genomic DNA amplified the CDR3 region of rearranged TCR beta genes. The Illumina HiSeq System was used to sequence the amplified TCR beta libraries as 87-base-pair reads. The source study handled its data this way. A later analysis tallied 75 million to 95 million unique TCR beta chains across the 666 repertoires, and approximately 11 million of those chains were shared by two or more donors. To remove PCR and sequencing errors, raw reads were error-corrected and collapsed into unique sequences using a nearest-neighbor algorithm that merged closely related sequences. To assign V, D and J gene segments, CDR3 sequences were aligned to IMGT reference sequences. For a sequence to be retained, at least a six-nucleotide match to both a V gene segment and a J gene segment was required. A rearrangement was called productive if the CDR3 had no stop codons and remained in frame with V and J, and every other rearrangement was called non-productive. Following IMGT convention, CDR3 was defined as the stretch from the second conserved V-encoded cysteine to the conserved J-encoded phenylalanine. The earlier analysis of approximately 590 of the donors excluded any sequence lacking an unambiguous match to a single V gene segment. An earlier analysis of fewer than 750 of the donors classified V segments as functional when productive rearrangements were above 56.7% and as segregating when the standard deviation between donors was above 5%. A statistical classification framework was built to diagnose cytomegalovirus status from the catalog of TCR beta chain sequences. A later analysis assigned V and J genes by comparing TCR nucleotide sequences with IMGT/GENE-DB human TR gene sequences. In a later analysis, CDR3 sequences and most-parsimonious VDJ recombination scenarios were assigned using the TCRdist pipeline. In a later analysis, every TCR beta chain was defined by the combination of its CDR3 amino acid sequence and its V-gene family, and reads without a unique V-gene family were dropped. A later analysis removed 500 to 600 highly shared, low-generation-probability nucleotide sequences to deal with suspected cross-contamination and a sequencing artifact. In a later analysis, a clonal expansion index was calculated for each public chain from normalized within-repertoire ranks of inferred template counts. In a later analysis, generation probabilities were computed with a VDJ recombination model fitted to out-of-frame rearrangements, and the resulting probabilities were checked against IGoR. In a later analysis, hypergeometric tests were used to score TCR-TCR, TCR-HLA and TCR-CMV co-occurrence, with a repertoire-size bias correction applied to TCR pairs. False discovery rates were estimated in a later analysis by permuting HLA or CMV assignments 20 times. In a later analysis, co-occurring TCRs were grouped using DBSCAN, with TCRdist sequence similarity added in when clustering inside HLA-allele-positive subsets. Repertoires with fewer than 30,000 or more than 120,000 public chains were left out of co-occurrence clustering, as were about 5 repertoires with anomalous nucleotide sharing. TCRdb retrieved this table from immuneACCESS and kept in-frame rearrangements only. Not all clones are present; in checked studies, unresolved V genes account for under half, and no reason is known for the remainder. V and J calls and clone size follow that table, whereas D and trimming were derived from the DNA. This sample comprises 65,000 to 80,000 clones, 74% of them detected only once. The biggest ten clones account for over 8% of the sample.

Looking up the germline V gene yields CDR1 KGHSH and CDR2 LQKENI. The CDR3 holds 13 amino acids from the cysteine to the phenylalanine. Only the CDR3 portion is preserved as DNA: 39 bases, with reading frame beginning at the first base. Trimming takes 8 bases from V and 7 bases from J, and the germline ends sit 15 bases apart. Recombination connected TRBV18 to TRBJ1-5; the D gene is possibly TRBD1, with 5 bases matching. The sample consisted of PBMCs. The TCR comes from a man between 40 and 49 years old in good health and CMV-seropositive. DNA sequence: TGTGCCAGCGCCGGGGGGAGGCAGCAGCCCCAGCATTTT. Translated, it gives CASAGGRQQPQHF.